These 7 T cell receptor beta chains came from one sample sequenced in a study of shared clonotypes between healthy human individuals. Terminally differentiated effector memory CD45RA+ cells were excluded by CCR7 positive selection of CD45RO-negative cells. Data came from immunoSEQ multiplex PCR; TCRdb stores just in-frame clones and leaves some out. In the table there are 750,000 to 1,000,000 clones, about 92% of which are singletons. What was sequenced was naive CD8+ T cells sorted from blood. The receptors come from a man aged 30 to 45 in good health.

V usage is TRBV2 and J usage is TRBJ2-7, with D unclear. The CDR3 length is 14 residues. V was clipped by 2 bases and J by 2 bases, with 10 bases between them. The V gene's germline CDR1 is SNHLY and CDR2 FYNNEI. CDR3 amino acids: CASSEHGVTYEQYF. The CDR3 DNA reads TGTGCCAGCAGTGAACACGGAGTGACCTACGAGCAGTACTTC.

The chain carries TRBV9 and TRBJ2-1, with TRBD2 matching 11 bases. The germline V gene encodes CDR1 SGDLS and CDR2 YYNGEE. Trimming took 3 bases from V and 7 from J; bases not matched to a gene: 21. CDR3 length: 20 residues. In DNA, the CDR3 is TGTGCCAGCAGCGGGGGGACTAGCGGAAGCTTAGTGTCTTGGGCGAATGAGCAGTTCTTC. It is translated as CASSGGTSGSLVSWANEQFF. Together with reference TRBV9 and TRBJ2-1, the CDR3 gives the full variable domain: DSGVTQTPKHLITATGQRVTLRCSPRSGDLSVYWYQQSLDQGLQFLIQYYNGEERAKGNILERFSAQQFPDLHSELNLSSLELGDSALYFCASSGGTSGSLVSWANEQFFGPGTRLTVL.

This chain links TRBV6-1 with TRBJ2-5, with TRBD1 matching 8 bases. This CDR3 has 13 amino acids. The germline CDR1 and CDR2 sequences are MNHNS and SASEGT. J was trimmed by 2 bases and V by 6 bases; bases with no gene match: 2. CDR3 sequence: CASRRTGQETQYF. Written as DNA, the CDR3 is TGTGCCAGCAGAAGGACAGGGCAAGAGACCCAGTACTTC.

The chain is built from TRBV7-6 and TRBJ2-3, with D perhaps TRBD2 (5 bases). Germline loops: CDR1 SGHVS, CDR2 FNYEAQ. Trimming removed 7 bases from V and 3 bases from J, with 11 bases in between. The CDR3 consists of 13 residues. DNA of the CDR3: TGTGCCAGCACCACCCTAGCAACAGATACGCAGTATTTT. Residues: CASTTLATDTQYF.

This chain links TRBV6-5 with TRBJ1-4; weak D call: TRBD1 (6 bases). Trimming took 2 bases from V and 4 from J, leaving 11 bases between them. This CDR3 spans 15 amino acids. Per germline, CDR1 MNHEY and CDR2 SVGAGI. CDR3 protein: CASSYGGLVNEKLFF. The CDR3 coding sequence is TGTGCCAGCAGTTACGGGGGGCTTGTTAATGAAAAACTGTTTTTT.

On this clone itself: Within the sample, other DNA sequences also encode this same CDR3. The V call is TRBV27, the J call TRBJ2-3; the match to TRBD2 covers 11 bases. The J segment lost 0 bases and the V segment lost 4 bases, leaving 3 bases of the junction unmatched. From germline, CDR1 is MNHEY and CDR2 SMNVEV (reference sequence). This CDR3 contains 16 residues. Here the CDR3 reads CASSSGLAGSTDTQYF. The CDR3, as DNA: TGTGCCAGCAGTTCCGGACTAGCGGGCAGCACAGATACGCAGTATTTT.

V gene TRBV5-1 combines with J gene TRBJ2-7; D may correspond to TRBD1 or TRBD2 (5 bases each). The CDR3 contains 16 residues. V lost 4 bases, J lost 6 bases, and 23 bases lay in between. Germline V gene data show CDR1 as SGHRS and CDR2 as YFSETQ. In DNA form, the CDR3 reads TGCGCCAGCAGCGTGCATCCGGGACCCTACCTTCCCGAGCAGTACTTC. Its translation is CASSVHPGPYLPEQYF.